This passage covers 7 T cell receptor beta chains from one sample sequenced in a study of T cell repertoires in cytomegalovirus infection. TCRdb itself ran the reads through MiXCR, one entry per CDR3 protein. Here the sample spans 45,000 to 65,000 distinct CDR3 sequences, roughly 21% being singletons. Their antigens remain unidentified. The source was CD8+ T cells from cultured PBMCs, collected from culture after CMV antigen stimulation. All receptors come from a human donor in good health (CMV status not recorded). Some clones in this sample may be carry-over from other donors' samples.

V is TRBV12-3 or TRBV12-4 and J is TRBJ1-5, with D perhaps matching TRBD1 (5 bases). The V and J ends lost 6 bases and 3 bases respectively, with 21 bases between them. The CDR3 totals 17 residues. In DNA, the CDR3 is TGTGCCAGCAGCCCCCCCCGTGGGGGTTTTAACAATCAGCCCCAGCATTTT. It codes for CASSPPRGGFNNQPQHF.

In this sample, this clonotype turned up a few times. The V call is TRBV27, the J call TRBJ2-5, with 7 bases matching TRBD1. V was pared by 2 bases and J by 3 bases, with 0 bases of the junction left unmatched. Germline CDR1 MNHEY, CDR2 SMNVEV (reference sequence). CDR3 length equals 13 residues. The CDR3 coding sequence is TGTGCCAGCAGTTTAGGGACAGAAGAGACCCAGTACTTC. Translation: CASSLGTEETQYF.

V and J are TRBV6-5 and TRBJ2-1; D is perhaps TRBD1 or TRBD2 (5 bases each). The CDR3 runs 16 residues. Germline-derived CDR1 and CDR2 are MNHEY and SVGAGI. Trimming took off 5 bases at V and 6 bases at J, with 20 bases between the two ends. CDR3 nucleotide sequence: TGTGCCAGCAGTCTCCCTCCGGGACCCTCAACCAATGAGCAGTTCTTC. Protein sequence: CASSLPPGPSTNEQFF.

This clonotype was detected only a few times. This chain links TRBV12-3 or TRBV12-4 with TRBJ1-3, with D unresolved. This CDR3 has 14 amino acids. With 6 bases removed from V and 3 bases from J, the gap between germline ends came to 12 bases. In DNA, the CDR3 is TGTGCCAGCAGCCCCGGACTGCTTGGAAACACCATATATTTT. Encoded protein: CASSPGLLGNTIYF.

With respect to this clonotype: Its ends do not fully match the called genes, so a read error is possible. The V call is TRBV4-1, the J call TRBJ2-7; D gene ambiguous. The germline V gene has CDR1 MGHRA and CDR2 YSYEKL. This CDR3 region has 13 residues. The CDR3 DNA follows: TGCGCCAGCAGTCAAGGGTCCGTGAACGAGCAGTACTTC. Translating it yields CASSQGSVNEQYF.

The sample holds a few counts of this clonotype. The CDR3 reads CASTPDREAGATETQYF. The CDR3 nucleotides are TGTGCCAGCACCCCCGATCGGGAAGCGGGGGCCACAGAGACCCAGTACTTC. This chain joins TRBV7-8 and TRBJ2-5; TRBD2 matches at 8 bases. V trimming: 7 bases; J trimming: 4 bases; junction bases outside the gene matches: 17. Germline V lookup: CDR1 SGHVS, CDR2 FQNEAQ. This CDR3 region has 17 residues.

The V call is TRBV7-6, the J call TRBJ2-6, with D unclear. The CDR3 is 17 amino acids. Germline assignment: CDR1 SGHVS and CDR2 FNYEAQ. V lost 1 base and J lost 4, with 14 bases in between. CDR3: CASSLVNPEAGANVLTF. CDR3 coding DNA: TGTGCCAGCAGCTTAGTTAATCCAGAGGCCGGGGCCAACGTCCTGACTTTC. The variable domain in full, with the rest retrieved from reference TRBV7-6 and TRBJ2-6, is GAGVSQSPRYKVTKRGQDVALRCDPISGHVSLYWYRQALGQGPEFLTYFNYEAQQDKSGLPNDRFSAERPEGSISTLTIQRTEQRDSAMYRCASSLVNPEAGANVLTFGAGSRLTVL.